This T cell receptor (beta chain) derives from a study of regulatory T cells in long-lasting Graves disease. The CDR3 extends over 14 amino acids. The junction had 10 bases not matched to a gene; V was cut back by 4 bases and J by 6 bases. CDR1 and CDR2 (germline): DFQATT, SNEGSKA (reference sequence). This sample's time point: persistent/refractory GD, antithyroid drugs over 5 years with positive TRAb. TCR sequences were obtained from RNA taken from PBMCs. Patient provenance is recorded as an endocrinology department in Xi'an, China. iRepertoire HTBI primers and Arm-PCR of CDR3 regions built TCR beta libraries. TCRdb ran MiXCR on the multiplex PCR reads and lists one entry per CDR3 protein. The data show 300,000 to 500,000 distinct CDR3 sequences, less than 25% seen once. Details on this clonotype: A much more abundant neighbour one base away suggests this may be a read error.

The V call is TRBV20-1, the J call TRBJ2-7, with TRBD1 matching 9 bases. This sequence originates from a female donor with Graves disease. The sample consisted of peripheral blood mononuclear cells (PBMCs), taken when the disease was refractory, from a patient treated with antithyroid drugs. The CDR3 region is CSATGTGNPCEQYF. CDR3 coding DNA: TGCAGTGCTACCGGGACAGGGAACCCCTGCGAGCAGTACTTC.